This T cell receptor (beta chain) was sequenced for a study of response to subunit inactivated influenza vaccine. Regarding the study as a whole: It was the authors' suggestion that each seasonal influenza vaccination recruits few new T cells.

To note about this clonotype: Its antigen remains unknown.

TCRdb re-analysed the RT-PCR reads in MiXCR, keeping a single row per CDR3 protein. The data contain about 190,000 distinct CDR3 sequences, around 15% of them seen just once; the ten biggest clones take up 20% to 30%. This clonotype was obtained from a man between 45 and 60 years old who received an inactivated influenza vaccine. Material: CD8+ T cells sorted from PBMCs, obtained around 5 days after vaccination.

Here the CDR3 reads CASSEGQRVKVDTQYF. CDR3 nucleotides: TGTGCCAGCAGCGAGGGTCAGAGGGTGAAGGTCGATACGCAGTATTTT. The chain is built from TRBV9 and TRBJ2-3; perhaps TRBD2 as D (5 bases). Trimming took off 3 bases at V and 6 bases at J, with 20 bases between the two ends. CDR1 is SGDLS and CDR2 is YYNGEE in the germline V gene. There are 16 residues in the CDR3.